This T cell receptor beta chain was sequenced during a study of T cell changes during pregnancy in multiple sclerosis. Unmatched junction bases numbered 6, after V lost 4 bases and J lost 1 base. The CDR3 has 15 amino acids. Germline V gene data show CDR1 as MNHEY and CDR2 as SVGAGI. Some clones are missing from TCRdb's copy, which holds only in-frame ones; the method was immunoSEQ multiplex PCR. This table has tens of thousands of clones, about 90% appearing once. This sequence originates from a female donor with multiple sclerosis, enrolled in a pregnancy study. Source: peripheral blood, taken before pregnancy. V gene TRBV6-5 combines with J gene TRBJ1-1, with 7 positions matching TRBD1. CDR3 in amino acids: CASSSQGQPNTEAFF. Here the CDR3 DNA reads TGTGCCAGCAGTTCCCAGGGACAGCCGAACACTGAAGCTTTCTTT.